This TCR beta chain was retrieved from a study of blood T cell repertoires in COVID-19. Overall study context: Italy, Spain and the United States were the sources of the convalescent and acute COVID-19 samples.

In the authors' workflow: Estimated nucleated cell counts came from reference gene primer amplification. This table comes from immunoSEQ multiplex PCR, and its TCRdb copy is limited to in-frame clones, with some not included. That table is the source of V, J and clone size, and D and trimming were worked out from the DNA. The sample includes roughly 100,000 clones, roughly 87% of them seen just once. V was pared by 0 bases and J by 0 bases, with 24 bases between. The germline V gene has CDR1 LGHNA and CDR2 YSLEER. CDR3 length equals 22 residues. This chain links TRBV4-3 with TRBJ2-6, with a tentative D call TRBD1 (6 bases). The sample taken for sequencing was peripheral blood. The origin of this receptor is a man between 45 and 60 years old in a cohort sampled during active COVID-19. Here the CDR3 reads CASSQDLTIGGMISSGANVLTF. CDR3 nucleotides: TGCGCCAGCAGCCAAGATTTAACGATAGGGGGAATGATAAGCTCTGGGGCCAACGTCCTGACTTTC.